This entry lists 14 T cell receptor beta chains sequenced from one sample in a study of T cell changes during pregnancy in multiple sclerosis. Here immunoSEQ multiplex PCR was the method, and the copy in TCRdb shows in-frame clones only, minus some. The sample has around 130,000 clones, about 93% seen once. Source: peripheral blood, taken before pregnancy. These receptors were obtained from a female donor with multiple sclerosis, enrolled in a pregnancy study.

The chain links TRBV5-1 to TRBJ1-4; D perhaps matches TRBD1 (5 bases). Germline CDR1 reads SGHRS; CDR2 reads YFSETQ. Trimming pared 5 bases from V and 6 bases from J, leaving 17 bases between. The CDR3 consists of 15 residues. This CDR3 reads CASSKTQGFYEKLFF. CDR3 bases: TGCGCCAGCAGTAAAACTCAGGGATTCTATGAAAAACTGTTTTTT.

V and J are TRBV5-3 and TRBJ2-1, with D maybe TRBD2 (6 bases). TRBV5-3 is an ORF, and what it does is uncertain. This CDR3 has 17 amino acids. V was clipped by 4 bases and J by 4 bases, with 21 bases between them. This CDR3 is CARSPLHPGSRYNEQFF. The CDR3 nucleotides are TGTGCCAGAAGCCCCCTACACCCCGGGAGCAGGTACAATGAGCAGTTCTTC.

The chain uses TRBV7-6 and TRBJ2-3; 7 bases agree with TRBD2. Germline trimming cut 5 bases from V and 3 bases from J; bases unmatched to any gene: 17. Looked up from germline, CDR1 is SGHVS and CDR2 is FNYEAQ. The CDR3 contains 18 residues. The CDR3 region has the DNA TGTGCCAGCAGCCTTCCGCGGGTGGGCGGGGAGGGGACAGATACGCAGTATTTT. Encoded protein: CASSLPRVGGEGTDTQYF.

This rearrangement joins TRBV5-1 to TRBJ2-2; D is possibly TRBD1 (6 bases). Trimming shortened V by 0 bases and J by 7 bases, and 10 bases separated the two germline ends. The CDR3 is made up of 14 amino acids. The germline CDR1 and CDR2 sequences are SGHRS and YFSETQ. Here the CDR3 reads CASSLDPGVGELFF. The CDR3 DNA reads as TGCGCCAGCAGCTTGGACCCAGGGGTCGGGGAGCTGTTTTTT. Using reference TRBV5-1 and TRBJ2-2 for the parts outside the CDR3, the full variable domain is KAGVTQTPRYLIKTRGQQVTLSCSPISGHRSVSWYQQTPGQGLQFLFEYFSETQRNKGNFPGRFSGRQFSNSRSEMNVSTLELGDSALYLCASSLDPGVGELFFGEGSRLTVL.

This rearrangement joins TRBV6-1 to TRBJ1-1; D perhaps matches TRBD1 (6 bases). Trimming removed 9 bases at V and 1 base at J, with 15 bases between. Germline V gene data show CDR1 as MNHNS and CDR2 as SASEGT. This CDR3 is 14 amino acids long. The CDR3 protein is CASTGISPNTEAFF. In DNA form, the CDR3 reads TGTGCCAGTACAGGGATTTCACCGAACACTGAAGCTTTCTTT.

V usage is TRBV19 and J usage is TRBJ2-6; 9 bases align to TRBD1. Per the germline V gene, CDR1 is LNHDA and CDR2 is SQIVND (reference sequence). Trimming took 5 bases from V and 10 from J; bases not matched to a gene: 18. The CDR3 runs to 18 residues. CDR3 in amino acids: CASSATGTGNWRTNVLTF. The CDR3, as DNA: TGTGCCAGTAGTGCTACCGGGACAGGGAATTGGAGGACGAACGTCCTGACTTTC.

The chain couples TRBV7-2 to TRBJ2-5; 8 positions match TRBD1. The CDR3 covers 16 residues. Germline trimming cut 2 bases from V and 4 bases from J; bases unmatched to any gene: 9. Germline lookup yields CDR1 SGHTA and CDR2 FQGNSA. CDR3 sequence reads: CASSLRRGPRTETQYF. For the CDR3, the DNA is TGTGCCAGCAGCTTACGCAGGGGGCCGAGGACAGAGACCCAGTACTTC.

In DNA form, the CDR3 reads TGTGCCTGGAGTCCCGGGGAGGGGGGTACTGGAAACACCATATATTTT. It translates to CAWSPGEGGTGNTIYF. The gene calls are TRBV30 and TRBJ1-3; weak D call: TRBD1 (6 bases). CDR1 and CDR2 from the germline V gene are GTSNPN and SVGIG (reference sequence). The CDR3 loop spans 16 amino acids. V was cut by 2 bases and J by 2 bases, with 16 bases left in between.

The chain couples TRBV29-1 to TRBJ2-2, with D hard to call. Germline V lookup: CDR1 SQVTM, CDR2 ANQGSEA. V gave up 4 bases and J gave up 6 bases, with 9 bases separating them. The CDR3 consists of 12 residues. The CDR3 DNA sequence: TGCAGCGTTGGAGCCCGGGCCGGGGAGCTGTTTTTT. It codes for CSVGARAGELFF.

The chain links TRBV19 to TRBJ1-1; D is ambiguous. Trimming removed 1 base from V and 5 bases from J, with 8 bases in between. Per the germline V gene, CDR1 is LNHDA and CDR2 is SQIVND (reference sequence). The CDR3 consists of 13 residues. The CDR3 protein is CASSIAFGTEAFF. DNA of the CDR3: TGTGCCAGTAGTATAGCCTTCGGGACTGAAGCTTTCTTT.

This sequence joins TRBV27 and TRBJ2-5; the D gene is possibly TRBD1 (6 bases). V lost 6 bases and J lost 5, with 16 bases in between. The CDR3 length is 14 residues. From germline, CDR1 is MNHEY and CDR2 SMNVEV (reference sequence). The CDR3 bases are TGTGCCAGCAGGCCAAGGGGGAGTTGGGAGACCCAGTACTTC. Translation gives CASRPRGSWETQYF.

The chain employs TRBV6-1 and TRBJ2-5, with 8 bases matching TRBD2. CDR3 length equals 14 residues. V was pared by 3 bases and J by 2 bases, with 2 bases of the junction left unmatched. In germline, CDR1 is MNHNS, CDR2 SASEGT. The CDR3 DNA reads TGTGCCAGCAGTGATTTAGCGGGGCAAGAGACCCAGTACTTC. This codes for CASSDLAGQETQYF.

The rearrangement uses TRBV19 and TRBJ1-5; D may be TRBD1 (5 bases). CDR3 length: 15 residues. The germline V and J ends were trimmed by 2 bases and 5 bases, with 13 bases remaining between them. The germline gives CDR1 LNHDA, CDR2 SQIVND (reference sequence). CDR3 coding DNA: TGTGCCAGTAGTATAAGTGGCAGGGAAGATCAGCCCCAGCATTTT. Translated: CASSISGREDQPQHF.

The CDR3 loop reads CASSREVINEKLFF. The CDR3 DNA sequence: TGTGCCAGCAGCCGGGAAGTTATTAATGAAAAACTGTTTTTT. The chain carries TRBV7-9 and TRBJ1-4, with no clear D. The CDR3 is made up of 14 amino acids. The germline V and J ends were trimmed by 5 bases and 4 bases, with 11 bases remaining between them. CDR1 and CDR2 (germline): SEHNR, FQNEAQ (reference sequence).